Following are 6 T cell receptor beta chains from one sample sequenced in a study of technical replicates of blood from a handful of donors. Some clones are missing from TCRdb's copy, which holds only in-frame ones; the method was immunoSEQ multiplex PCR. The sample lists fewer than 85,000 clones; about 95% were seen once. Sequenced sample: T cells isolated from PBMCs. The origin of the receptors is a human donor in good health.

The sample holds one count of this clone. V gene TRBV29-1 combines with J gene TRBJ1-2; 12 positions agree with TRBD1. This CDR3 contains 14 residues. CDR1 and CDR2 from the germline V gene are SQVTM and ANQGSEA. V was clipped by 2 bases and J by 5 bases; unmatched bases: 3. The CDR3 coding sequence is TGCAGCGTTGAAAGGGGACAGGGGGCTTATGGCTACACCTTC. This sequence encodes CSVERGQGAYGYTF.

The rearrangement joins TRBV20-1 to TRBJ1-2; the D is unclear. Deletions cut 5 bases from V and 8 bases from J, with 12 bases between. The CDR3 is made up of 11 amino acids. Germline CDR1 reads DFQATT; CDR2 reads SNEGSKA (reference sequence). The CDR3 reads CSAHESAGYTF. Written as DNA, the CDR3 is TGCAGTGCTCACGAGTCTGCCGGCTACACCTTC.

The J gene is TRBJ2-7, the V gene TRBV2, with TRBD1 matching over 7 bases. Germline V gene lookup returns CDR1 SNHLY and CDR2 FYNNEI. This CDR3 has 13 amino acids. Losses at the gene ends were 6 bases for V and 0 bases for J; bases not matched to a gene: 2. The CDR3 spells CASRQGTSYEQYF. In DNA, the CDR3 is TGTGCCAGCAGACAGGGGACCTCCTACGAGCAGTACTTC.

The chain is built from TRBV9 and TRBJ2-2, with a weak D call TRBD1 (6 bases). The V and J ends lost 0 bases and 7 bases respectively, with 7 bases between them. CDR1 is SGDLS and CDR2 is YYNGEE in the germline V gene. This CDR3 is 13 amino acids long. The CDR3 nucleotides read TGTGCCAGCAGCGTAGGGACAGTCGGGGAGCTGTTTTTT. Protein product: CASSVGTVGELFF. Using reference TRBV9 and TRBJ2-2 for the parts outside the CDR3, the full variable domain is DSGVTQTPKHLITATGQRVTLRCSPRSGDLSVYWYQQSLDQGLQFLIQYYNGEERAKGNILERFSAQQFPDLHSELNLSSLELGDSALYFCASSVGTVGELFFGEGSRLTVL.

This chain links TRBV7-9 with TRBJ1-1; 8 bases line up with TRBD1. Germline CDR1 and CDR2: SEHNR and FQNEAQ (reference sequence). The length of the CDR3 is 14 residues. V lost 1 base and J lost 6; bases outside the gene matches: 4. The CDR3 spells CASSLGRQGPEAFF. The CDR3 bases are TGTGCCAGCAGCTTAGGGCGACAGGGGCCTGAAGCTTTCTTT.

The chain links TRBV7-2 to TRBJ1-1; D is possibly TRBD1 (6 bases). Deletions cut 6 bases from V and 1 base from J, with 18 bases between. In germline, CDR1 is SGHTA, CDR2 FQGNSA. This CDR3 region has 16 residues. CDR3 loop: CASRRVGGRGNTEAFF. The CDR3 bases are TGTGCCAGCAGACGGGTGGGGGGGCGTGGGAACACTGAAGCTTTCTTT. The variable domain in full, with the rest retrieved from reference TRBV7-2 and TRBJ1-1, is GAGVSQSPSNKVTEKGKDVELRCDPISGHTALYWYRQSLGQGLEFLIYFQGNSAPDKSGLPSDRFSAERTGGSVSTLTIQRTQQEDSAVYLCASRRVGGRGNTEAFFGQGTRLTVV.